The TCR beta chain under discussion was sequenced for a study of T cells in localized non-small cell lung cancer. In its sample, this clone is large. Its target is unknown. CDR3 size: 12 residues. Germline values: CDR1 MNHGY, CDR2 SAAAGT. V was pared by 6 bases and J by 9 bases, with 12 bases between. Overall study results and limits: Uninvolved adjacent lung had more T cell clonality than any other tissue, topping tumor. Patients showing higher blood T cell density tended to see longer overall survival. Only one tumor region went through sequencing, so heterogeneity may still be there. In adjacent lung, a median around 57 of the top 100 tumor clones were found.

Using immunoSEQ multiplex PCR, the repertoire was profiled, and TCRdb retains in-frame clones only, with some absent. Of roughly 2,500 clones in the sample, under 30% were seen once. V is TRBV6-8 and J is TRBJ1-5; D unresolved. The specimen was lung tumor tissue, collected before any cancer treatment. The TCR was taken from a woman between 35 and 75 years old with stage I lung adenocarcinoma. The CDR3 loop reads CASRPRSGPQHF. Written as DNA, the CDR3 is TGTGCCAGCAGACCAAGATCTGGGCCCCAGCATTTT.